This T cell receptor beta chain originates from a study of blood T cell repertoires in COVID-19. Overall study: Collection of acute and convalescent COVID-19 samples took place in the United States, Italy and Spain.

As originally analysed: Amplified reference gene primers provided the basis for estimating nucleated cell counts. Generated by immunoSEQ multiplex PCR, the TCRdb table keeps only in-frame clones and is missing some. The V and J calls and clone size were taken over from that table, and D and trimming were inferred from the DNA. Here the sample spans 150,000 to 200,000 clones, roughly 93% being singletons. There are a few counts of this clone. The CDR3 runs 12 residues. Trimming stripped 4 bases from V and 13 bases from J, with 14 bases between. Germline V CDR1 and CDR2: LGHDT, YNNKEL (reference sequence). Seattle's cohort entered during active infection and was followed longitudinally.

The sequenced sample was peripheral blood. This chain joins TRBV3-1 (or the pseudogene TRBV3-2) and TRBJ1-3; D is possibly TRBD1 (6 bases). The TCR comes from a woman aged 60-70 years with COVID-19, enrolled during active disease. CDR3 nucleotides: TGTGCCAGCAGCCTATCGGGGGGCCCGATATATTTT. It is translated as CASSLSGGPIYF.